The clone carrying this TCR beta chain was recorded many times. V was pared by 5 bases and J by 7 bases, with 12 bases between. The CDR3 length is 13 residues. This sample stems from a study of neurological immune-mediated disorders. TCRdb itself ran the 5' RACE reads through MiXCR, one entry per CDR3 protein. In the table there are 85,000 to 110,000 distinct CDR3 sequences, less than 14% of which are singletons. Indicated time point: longitudinal time-point 3. V gene TRBV12-3 or TRBV12-4 combines with J gene TRBJ1-5; D might be TRBD1 (5 bases). What was sequenced was PBMCs. The clonotype was recovered from a female donor with HTLV-1-associated myelopathy (HAM/TSP). The CDR3 loop reads CASSLGGFQPQHF. For the CDR3, the DNA is TGTGCCAGCAGTCTGGGGGGGTTCCAGCCCCAGCATTTT.